What follows are 22 T cell receptor beta chains derived from one specimen sequenced in a study of cytomegalovirus exposure and HLA in healthy donors. PCR amplification relied on 60 Vbeta primers (plus 13 Jbeta primers). Measured with immunoSEQ multiplex PCR; TCRdb has only the in-frame clones, and not every one. The data contain some 200,000 clones, roughly 80% of them singletons. Sequencing was carried out using PBMCs. The receptor set was obtained from a male donor in good health and CMV-seropositive.

The chain couples TRBV18 to TRBJ1-5, with 9 nucleotides matching TRBD1. CDR1 and CDR2 (germline): KGHSH, LQKENI. The V gene end was trimmed by 4 bases and the J gene end by 2 bases; junction bases not matched to a gene: 9. CDR3 length equals 17 residues. For the CDR3, the DNA is TGTGCCAGCTCACTTCGAGACAGGGGGTCGGGCAATCAGCCCCAGCATTTT. Translating gives CASSLRDRGSGNQPQHF.

The chain employs TRBV4-1 and TRBJ2-7; a weak D match, TRBD1 (5 bases). The V and J ends lost 0 bases and 5 bases respectively, with 11 bases between them. CDR3 length: 14 residues. The germline V gene has CDR1 MGHRA and CDR2 YSYEKL. CDR3 in DNA: TGCGCCAGCAGCCAAGAATATGACAGTGACGAGCAGTACTTC. Translated: CASSQEYDSDEQYF.

This clone showed up just a few times. CDR3 bases: TGTGCCACCAGCCTTAAGCGGGAGGTAGGGAATGAGCAGTTCTTC. This encodes CATSLKREVGNEQFF. The J gene is TRBJ2-1, the V gene TRBV15, with 9 bases fitting TRBD2. Germline V gene lookup returns CDR1 LNHNV and CDR2 YYDKDF (reference sequence). J gave up 7 bases and V 5 bases, and 9 bases lay outside the gene matches. The CDR3 has 15 amino acids. Combining the CDR3 with reference TRBV15 and TRBJ2-1 gives the whole variable domain DAMVIQNPRYQVTQFGKPVTLSCSQTLNHNVMYWYQQKSSQAPKLLFHYYDKDFNNEADTPDNFQSRRPNTSFCFLDIRSPGLGDTAMYLCATSLKREVGNEQFFGPGTRLTVL.

The genes are TRBV9 and TRBJ2-2, with D possibly matching TRBD2 (7 bases). V was trimmed by 0 bases and J by 6 bases, leaving 15 bases between them. CDR3 size: 16 residues. Germline-derived CDR1 and CDR2 are SGDLS and YYNGEE. The CDR3 nucleotides read TGTGCCAGCAGCGTAGCTCCTAGGGGGGGCCCCGGGGAGCTGTTTTTT. Amino acid sequence: CASSVAPRGGPGELFF.

V gene TRBV7-3 combines with J gene TRBJ2-2; tentatively, D is TRBD2 (5 bases). The CDR3 covers 13 residues. Trimming removed 7 bases from V and 6 bases from J, with 12 bases in between. Germline CDR1 SGHTA, CDR2 FQGTGA. The CDR3 sequence: CASKSSSSGELFF. The CDR3 DNA follows: TGTGCCAGCAAGTCTAGCAGTTCCGGGGAGCTGTTTTTT.

The rearrangement links TRBV6-6 to TRBJ2-1; 8 bases align to TRBD2. V lost 5 bases, J lost 2 bases, and 8 bases stayed unmatched. Germline loops: CDR1 MNHNY, CDR2 SVGAGI (reference sequence). The CDR3 is 16 residues long. CDR3: CASSPREAGAYNEQFF. DNA for the CDR3: TGTGCCAGCAGTCCGAGAGAAGCGGGGGCCTACAATGAGCAGTTCTTC.

To note about this clone: A read error may produce the germline difference seen at one junction end. The CDR3 DNA reads TGCAGCGTTGAAACCCCGGGACAGAATTTT. Protein sequence: CSVETPGQNF. The rearrangement uses TRBV29-1 and TRBJ2-3; 7 bases line up with TRBD1. From germline, CDR1 is SQVTM and CDR2 ANQGSEA. This CDR3 contains 10 residues.

This chain links TRBV6-1 with TRBJ1-2; D gene unclear. Germline lookup yields CDR1 MNHNS and CDR2 SASEGT. CDR3 length equals 15 residues. With 3 bases removed from V and 5 bases from J, the gap between germline ends came to 16 bases. DNA for the CDR3: TGTGCCAGCAGTGAGATAGTGGATAGGGAGTATGGCTACACCTTC. As protein: CASSEIVDREYGYTF.

The genes are TRBV25-1 and TRBJ1-2; D perhaps matches TRBD1 (5 bases). Trimming removed 0 bases at V and 3 bases at J, with 14 bases between. CDR1 and CDR2 (germline): MGHDK, SYGVNS. CDR3 length equals 16 residues. The CDR3, as DNA: TGTGCCAGCAGTGAATATATCGGCAGGGAAGACTATGGCTACACCTTC. The encoded protein is CASSEYIGREDYGYTF.

The genes are TRBV10-3 and TRBJ2-2, with TRBD1 identical over 7 bases. CDR3 length: 16 amino acids. Germline CDR1 reads ENHRY; CDR2 reads SYGVKD. Unmatched junction bases numbered 8, after V lost 3 bases and J lost 4 bases. The CDR3 spells CAISETQGYGTGELFF. In DNA, the CDR3 is TGTGCCATCAGTGAAACACAGGGGTACGGCACCGGGGAGCTGTTTTTT.

The genes are TRBV15 and TRBJ2-3; TRBD2 matches 7 bases. The trim removed 5 bases at V and 5 bases at J, leaving 13 bases unmatched. This CDR3 is 16 amino acids long. Germline CDR1 reads LNHNV; CDR2 reads YYDKDF (reference sequence). As DNA, the CDR3 is TGTGCCACCAGCCCGGGGGGAGCGGGGATTGGAGATACGCAGTATTTT. This sequence encodes CATSPGGAGIGDTQYF.

The chain couples TRBV18 to TRBJ1-5, with no clear D. Per germline, CDR1 KGHSH and CDR2 LQKENI. The CDR3 has 13 amino acids. The V end lost 5 bases, the J end lost 7 bases, and 12 bases lay between the germline ends. CDR3 DNA: TGTGCCAGCTCAACGGACTACAAGCAGCCCCAGCATTTT. Translating gives CASSTDYKQPQHF.

The rearrangement joins TRBV9 to TRBJ2-5; 10 nucleotides line up with TRBD2. Germline V gene data show CDR1 as SGDLS and CDR2 as YYNGEE. The CDR3 totals 16 residues. Unmatched junction bases numbered 8, after V lost 1 base and J lost 5 bases. The CDR3 loop reads CASSVRAGGPRETQYF. The CDR3 region has the DNA TGTGCCAGCAGCGTACGAGCGGGGGGGCCACGGGAGACCCAGTACTTC.

V usage is TRBV7-8 and J usage is TRBJ2-5, with TRBD2 identical over 13 bases. V lost 1 base to trimming and J lost 5 bases; unmatched junction nucleotides: 7. The CDR3 runs 17 residues. In germline, CDR1 is SGHVS, CDR2 FQNEAQ. Written as DNA, the CDR3 is TGTGCCAGCAGCTTAGATGGGACTAGCGGGGCGTGGGAGACCCAGTACTTC. It encodes CASSLDGTSGAWETQYF.

The chain joins TRBV11-2 to TRBJ2-7; perhaps TRBD1 as D (6 bases). V lost 5 bases and J lost 2, with 13 bases in between. CDR1 SGHAT and CDR2 FQNNGV come from the germline V gene. CDR3 length: 14 residues. The CDR3 reads CASSRPDRTYEQYF. Written as DNA, the CDR3 is TGTGCCAGCAGCCGCCCGGACAGAACCTACGAGCAGTACTTC.

This chain connects TRBV29-1 to TRBJ1-4, with TRBD1 as a possible D gene (6 bases). V was cut by 0 bases and J by 6 bases, with 11 bases left in between. The CDR3 runs 14 residues. CDR1 and CDR2 from the germline V gene are SQVTM and ANQGSEA. The CDR3 DNA reads TGCAGCGTTGAAGACAGGGGCGTTGATGAAAAACTGTTTTTT. Translated, it gives CSVEDRGVDEKLFF.

This chain joins TRBV6-5 and TRBJ1-2; D might be TRBD1 (5 bases). V shed 6 bases and J shed 4 bases, with 15 bases lying between them. The length of the CDR3 is 14 residues. CDR1 and CDR2 from the germline V gene are MNHEY and SVGAGI. The CDR3 here is CASSLTTASYGYTF. CDR3 nucleotide sequence: TGTGCCAGCAGCCTAACGACAGCATCCTATGGCTACACCTTC.

The V call is TRBV7-9, the J call TRBJ1-5; D not certain. There are 14 residues in the CDR3. Trimming removed 0 bases at V and 3 bases at J, with 6 bases between. Germline V gives CDR1 SEHNR, CDR2 FQNEAQ (reference sequence). The CDR3 protein is CASSLARSNQPQHF. DNA of the CDR3: TGTGCCAGCAGCTTAGCCAGATCCAATCAGCCCCAGCATTTT.

This chain connects TRBV27 to TRBJ1-1; 12 bases align to TRBD1. Germline V gene data show CDR1 as MNHEY and CDR2 as SMNVEV (reference sequence). The trim removed 8 bases at V and 2 bases at J, leaving 15 bases unmatched. The CDR3 length is 18 residues. The CDR3 sequence: CASCGTGGSLIFNTEAFF. CDR3 nucleotides: TGTGCCAGCTGTGGGACAGGGGGCTCTCTGATCTTTAACACTGAAGCTTTCTTT.

The rearrangement uses TRBV19 and TRBJ1-1, with TRBD1 matching over 7 bases. After removal of 6 bases from V and 1 base from J, the junction contained 11 bases not matched to a gene. This CDR3 has 16 residues. Germline lookup yields CDR1 LNHDA and CDR2 SQIVND (reference sequence). The CDR3 DNA is TGTGCCAGTAGCCATTCCCCCGACAGGGCGAACACTGAAGCTTTCTTT. This gives the protein CASSHSPDRANTEAFF.

This clone has more than one count but fewer than ten. The CDR3 is CASSWSRERRETQYF. The CDR3 nucleotides read TGTGCCAGCAGTTGGTCACGGGAGAGGAGGGAGACCCAGTACTTC. The rearrangement links TRBV27 to TRBJ2-5; D possibly corresponds to TRBD2 (6 bases). Trimming pared 4 bases from V and 5 bases from J, leaving 17 bases between. The CDR3 extends over 15 amino acids. CDR1 and CDR2 from the germline V gene are MNHEY and SMNVEV (reference sequence).

The V gene is TRBV19, the J gene TRBJ1-3; 7 nucleotides line up with TRBD1. CDR3 length: 17 amino acids. Looked up from germline, CDR1 is LNHDA and CDR2 is SQIVND (reference sequence). The V gene end was trimmed by 6 bases and the J gene end by 2 bases; junction bases not matched to a gene: 13. In nucleotides, the CDR3 is TGTGCCAGTAGCCAGGGGGGACAGACTGGTCCTGGAAACACCATATATTTT. It specifies CASSQGGQTGPGNTIYF.